This T cell receptor beta chain was obtained from a study of cytomegalovirus exposure and HLA in healthy donors. General study points: As a later analysis showed, several of the most significant clusters appeared to be linked to common viral pathogens. It was likely that a cluster of highly shared sequence variants was a sequencing artifact.

As to this clone: The antigen is undetermined.

From germline, CDR1 is SQVTM and CDR2 ANQGSEA. The ends were cut back, 2 bases at V and 6 bases at J, with 13 bases in the middle. This CDR3 contains 13 residues. The PCR employed 60 Vbeta primers together with 13 Jbeta primers. Assay: immunoSEQ multiplex PCR; the TCRdb copy retains only in-frame clones and omits some. Of about 130,000 clones listed, 70% to 85% are singletons. The sample consisted of PBMCs. The J gene is TRBJ1-1, the V gene TRBV29-1, with D uncertain. The clonotype comes from a boy between 2 and 10 years old in good health and CMV-seronegative. Here the CDR3 reads CSVERGSYSEAFF. The CDR3, as DNA: TGCAGCGTTGAAAGAGGCAGCTACTCTGAAGCTTTCTTT.